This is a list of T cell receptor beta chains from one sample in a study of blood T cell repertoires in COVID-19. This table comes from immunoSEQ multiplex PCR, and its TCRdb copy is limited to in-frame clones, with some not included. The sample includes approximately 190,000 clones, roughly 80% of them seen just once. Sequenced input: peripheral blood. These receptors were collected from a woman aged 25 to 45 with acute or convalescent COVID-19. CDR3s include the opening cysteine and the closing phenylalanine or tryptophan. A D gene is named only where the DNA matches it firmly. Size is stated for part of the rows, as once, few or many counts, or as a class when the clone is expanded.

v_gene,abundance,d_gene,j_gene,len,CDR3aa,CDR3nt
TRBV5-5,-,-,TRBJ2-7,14,CASSSHPGLWEQYF,TGTGCCAGCAGCTCACACCCAGGGTTGTGGGAGCAGTACTTC
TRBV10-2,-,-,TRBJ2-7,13,CASSVNLNYEQYF,TGCGCCAGCAGTGTGAACTTGAACTACGAGCAGTACTTC
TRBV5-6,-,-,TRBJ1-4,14,CASSLVAGNEKLFF,TGTGCCAGCAGCTTGGTGGCAGGAAATGAAAAACTGTTTTTT
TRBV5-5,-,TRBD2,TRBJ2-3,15,CASSWGLATTDTQYF,TGTGCCAGCAGCTGGGGACTAGCGACCACAGATACGCAGTATTTT
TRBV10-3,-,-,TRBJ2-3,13,CAIADSGTDTQYF,TGTGCCATCGCCGATTCAGGCACAGATACGCAGTATTTT
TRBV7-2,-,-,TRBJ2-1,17,CASSGGNELLPTNEQFF,TGTGCCAGCAGCGGCGGAAATGAGTTGCTCCCCACCAATGAGCAGTTCTTC
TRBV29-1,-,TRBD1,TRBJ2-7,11,CSVGTGSEQYF,TGCAGCGTTGGGACAGGGAGCGAGCAGTACTTC
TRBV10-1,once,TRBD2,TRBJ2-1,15,CASSTSGRPDHEQFF,TGCGCCAGCAGTACTAGCGGGAGACCTGATCATGAGCAGTTCTTC
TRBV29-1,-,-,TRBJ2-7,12,CSVEDPPSEQYF,TGCAGCGTTGAAGACCCACCTAGCGAGCAGTACTTC
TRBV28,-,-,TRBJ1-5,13,CASRALTDQPQHF,TGTGCCAGCAGAGCCCTGACAGATCAGCCCCAGCATTTT
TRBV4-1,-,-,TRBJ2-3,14,CASSQRKQENTQYF,TGCGCCAGCAGCCAGAGAAAACAGGAAAATACGCAGTATTTT
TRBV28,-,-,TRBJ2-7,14,CASNPRGGLYEQYF,TGTGCCAGCAATCCCCGCGGGGGCCTGTACGAGCAGTACTTC
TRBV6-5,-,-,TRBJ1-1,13,CASSSGRSTEAFF,TGTGCCAGCAGTTCAGGCAGGTCGACTGAAGCTTTCTTT
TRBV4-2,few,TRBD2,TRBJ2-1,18,CASSQERGGLPSYNEQFF,TGTGCCAGCAGCCAAGAAAGGGGAGGGCTCCCCTCCTACAATGAGCAGTTCTTC
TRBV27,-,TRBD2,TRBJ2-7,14,CASSLGGSGYEQYF,TGTGCCAGCAGTTTAGGCGGGAGCGGCTACGAGCAGTACTTC
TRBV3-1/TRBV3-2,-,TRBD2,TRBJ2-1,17,CASSQHPLGLAGAEQFF,TGTGCCAGCAGCCAACACCCATTAGGACTAGCGGGAGCTGAGCAGTTCTTC
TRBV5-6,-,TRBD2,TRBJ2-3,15,CASTQLAGDTDTQYF,TGTGCCAGCACCCAACTAGCGGGGGACACAGATACGCAGTATTTT
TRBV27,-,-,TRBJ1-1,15,CASSLWGGMNTEAFF,TGTGCCAGCAGTTTATGGGGAGGGATGAACACTGAAGCTTTCTTT
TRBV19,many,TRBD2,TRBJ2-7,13,CASSPGLAFEQYF,TGTGCCAGTAGCCCGGGACTAGCTTTCGAGCAGTACTTC
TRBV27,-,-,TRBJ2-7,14,CASSFGQNIYEQYF,TGTGCCAGCAGTTTCGGACAGAATATCTACGAGCAGTACTTC
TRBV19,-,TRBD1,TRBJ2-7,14,CASSIYRGTVEQYF,TGTGCCAGTAGTATATACAGGGGCACAGTCGAGCAGTACTTC
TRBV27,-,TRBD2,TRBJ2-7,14,CASRRTSGIYEQYF,TGTGCCAGCAGAAGGACTAGCGGGATCTACGAGCAGTACTTC
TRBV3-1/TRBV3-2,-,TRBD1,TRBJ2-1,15,CASSAPGTGWNEQFF,TGTGCCAGCAGCGCACCCGGGACAGGGTGGAATGAGCAGTTCTTC
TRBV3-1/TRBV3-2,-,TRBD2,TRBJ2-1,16,CASSQVGLRTSRELFF,TGTGCCAGCAGCCAAGTCGGCCTGAGGACTAGCCGGGAACTGTTCTTC
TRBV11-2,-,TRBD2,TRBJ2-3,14,CASTFGRGTDTQYF,TGTGCCAGCACCTTCGGGAGGGGCACAGATACGCAGTATTTT
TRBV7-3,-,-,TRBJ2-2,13,CASSGGTTGELFF,TGTGCCAGCAGCGGCGGGACCACCGGGGAGCTGTTTTTT
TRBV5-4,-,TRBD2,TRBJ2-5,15,CASSSIAGGQETQYF,TGTGCCAGCAGCTCCATAGCGGGGGGGCAAGAGACCCAGTACTTC
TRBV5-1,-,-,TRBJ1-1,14,CASSVGQPNTEAFF,TGCGCCAGCAGCGTAGGACAGCCCAACACTGAAGCTTTCTTT
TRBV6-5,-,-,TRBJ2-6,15,CATQGPKSGANVLTF,TGTGCCACCCAGGGGCCGAAGTCTGGGGCCAACGTCCTGACTTTC
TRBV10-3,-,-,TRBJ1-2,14,CAIKGGAPGYGYTF,TGTGCCATAAAAGGGGGGGCGCCGGGCTATGGCTACACCTTC
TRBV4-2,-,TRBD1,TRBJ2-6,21,CASSQDSYRDRGSAGANVLTF,TGTGCCAGCAGCCAAGATTCTTATAGGGACAGGGGGTCCGCTGGGGCCAACGTCCTGACTTTC
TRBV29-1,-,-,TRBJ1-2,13,CSVVGTNRDGYTF,TGCAGCGTTGTGGGGACCAACAGGGATGGCTACACCTTC
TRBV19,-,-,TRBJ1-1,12,CASSIPRREAFF,TGTGCCAGTAGTATACCCAGGCGTGAAGCTTTCTTT
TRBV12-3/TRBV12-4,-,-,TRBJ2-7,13,CASSPAVSYEQYF,TGTGCCAGCAGTCCAGCGGTCTCCTACGAGCAGTACTTC
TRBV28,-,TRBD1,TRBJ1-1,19,CASSLTSSGTGIWGTEAFF,TGTGCCAGCAGTTTAACCTCTTCCGGGACAGGGATTTGGGGCACTGAAGCTTTCTTT
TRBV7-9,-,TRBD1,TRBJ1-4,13,CASSGQGGEKLFF,TGTGCCAGCAGCGGACAGGGGGGCGAAAAACTGTTTTTT
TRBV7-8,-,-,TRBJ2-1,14,CASSGRVSGNEQFF,TGTGCCAGCAGCGGGCGGGTGAGCGGCAATGAGCAGTTCTTC
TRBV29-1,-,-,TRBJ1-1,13,CSVEGRLNTEAFF,TGCAGCGTTGAAGGCAGGTTGAACACTGAAGCTTTCTTT
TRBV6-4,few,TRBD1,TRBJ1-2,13,CARGDRANYGYTF,TGTGCCAGGGGGGACAGGGCTAACTATGGCTACACCTTC
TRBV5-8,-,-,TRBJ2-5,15,CASSLETRSQETQYF,TGTGCCAGCAGCTTGGAGACGCGGTCCCAAGAGACCCAGTACTTC
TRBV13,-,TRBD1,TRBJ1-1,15,CASSLRTGKGTEAFF,TGTGCCAGCAGCTTGAGGACAGGTAAGGGGACTGAAGCTTTCTTT
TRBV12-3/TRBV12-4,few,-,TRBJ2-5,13,CASSLNGKETQYF,TGTGCCAGCAGTTTAAACGGGAAAGAGACCCAGTACTTC
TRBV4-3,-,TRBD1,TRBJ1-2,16,CASSRDSSSGAYGYTF,TGCGCCAGCAGCCGGGACAGCTCGTCTGGCGCCTATGGCTACACCTTC
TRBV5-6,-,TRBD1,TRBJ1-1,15,CASSLGAGGITEAFF,TGTGCCAGCAGCTTGGGGGCAGGGGGCATCACTGAAGCTTTCTTT
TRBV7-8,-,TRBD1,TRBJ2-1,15,CASSRRQGSSNEQFF,TGTGCCAGCAGTCGCCGACAGGGTTCTTCCAATGAGCAGTTCTTC
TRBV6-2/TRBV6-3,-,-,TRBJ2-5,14,CASSYTTGQGTQYF,TGTGCCAGCAGTTACACGACAGGTCAGGGGACCCAGTACTTC
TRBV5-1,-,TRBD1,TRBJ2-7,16,CASSLHRTGAGGEQYF,TGCGCCAGCAGCCTACACCGGACAGGGGCCGGAGGGGAGCAGTACTTC
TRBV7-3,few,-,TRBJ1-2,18,CASRHDRGKKNSNYGYTF,TGTGCCAGCAGACACGACAGAGGTAAGAAAAATTCAAACTATGGCTACACCTTC
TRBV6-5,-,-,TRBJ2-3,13,CASSGTGTDTQYF,TGTGCCAGCTCCGGGACTGGCACAGATACGCAGTATTTT
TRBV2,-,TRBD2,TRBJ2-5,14,CASTSAGAAGTQYF,TGTGCCAGCACGTCAGCGGGGGCGGCCGGGACCCAGTACTTC
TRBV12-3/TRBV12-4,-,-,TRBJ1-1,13,CASSLTENTEAFF,TGTGCCAGCAGCTTAACAGAGAACACTGAAGCTTTCTTT